The 10 T cell receptor beta chains listed next were all sequenced from one sample in a study of blood T cells in healthy people across ages (dated by TCRdb to between 2014 and 2016). Libraries were prepared through 5' RACE. Sequencing took place on an Illumina HiSeq 2500. The second PCR ran for roughly 7 to 11 cycles and used a J-beta primer mix along with a sample-barcoded 5' primer. In TCRdb, the public reads were trimmed at Q25 with fastp and aligned with MiXCR, with productive beta chains retained. Rows matching on CDR3 protein sequence are summarized as one entry with the most common DNA and genes. This sample lists 800,000 to 950,000 distinct CDR3 sequences; roughly 40% were detected once. 10% to 15% of the sample belongs to the ten largest clones. Sequenced: blood. The origin of the receptors is a man aged 18 to 35 in good health.

This clonotype has more than one count but fewer than ten. The chain combines TRBV20-1 with TRBJ1-2, with D hard to call. V lost 6 bases, J lost 3 bases, and 20 bases lay in between. This CDR3 region has 15 residues. The germline gives CDR1 DFQATT, CDR2 SNEGSKA (reference sequence). The CDR3 coding sequence is TGCAGTGCGCCCCATGAGGGAGCAATAGACTATGGCTACACCTTC. It encodes CSAPHEGAIDYGYTF.

The rearrangement links TRBV15 to TRBJ1-1; no definite D call. The CDR3 is 15 amino acids. V gave up 0 bases and J gave up 4 bases, with 12 bases separating them. Germline CDR1 reads LNHNV; CDR2 reads YYDKDF (reference sequence). Here the CDR3 reads CATSRDRGSGTEAFF. The CDR3 bases are TGTGCCACCAGCAGAGATCGGGGTAGCGGCACTGAAGCTTTCTTT.

The chain uses TRBV28 and TRBJ2-3, with 7 bases fitting TRBD1. The CDR3 sequence is 15 residues long. J lost 4 bases, V lost 2 bases, and 6 bases had no gene match. CDR1 is MDHEN, CDR2 SYDVKM, per germline. The CDR3 loop reads CASSLTDRESDTQYF. The CDR3, as DNA: TGTGCCAGCAGTTTAACTGACAGGGAGTCAGATACGCAGTATTTT.

The gene calls are TRBV5-1 and TRBJ2-2, with a possible D match to TRBD2 (5 bases). Deletions cut 3 bases from V and 5 bases from J, with 11 bases between. The germline gives CDR1 SGHRS, CDR2 YFSETQ. CDR3 size: 14 residues. This chain's CDR3 is CASSSHPGTGELFF. Written as DNA, the CDR3 is TGCGCCAGCAGCTCGCACCCGGGGACCGGGGAGCTGTTTTTT.

The V and J genes are TRBV10-3 and TRBJ1-2; 10 positions match TRBD1. This CDR3 is built from 14 residues. V lost 11 bases to trimming and J lost 4 bases; unmatched junction nucleotides: 10. Germline V CDR1 and CDR2: ENHRY, SYGVKD. The CDR3 DNA is TGTGCCGCGACAGGGGGCGGGAGTGCCTATGGCTACACCTTC. This sequence encodes CAATGGGSAYGYTF.

V and J are TRBV10-3 and TRBJ2-1, with D uncertain. The J call may be faulty, since TRBJ2-7 better matches the DNA end. The CDR3 has 16 residues. CDR1 and CDR2 (germline): ENHRY, SYGVKD. The CDR3 loop is CAITNTRSSSYNEQYF. The CDR3 DNA reads TGTGCCATCACTAACACCCGATCGAGCTCCTACAATGAGCAGTACTTC.

This clonotype occurred a few times. This rearrangement joins TRBV6-5 to TRBJ1-2; D is unclear. From germline, CDR1 is MNHEY and CDR2 SVGAGI. CDR3 length equals 14 residues. The ends were cut back, 6 bases at V and 1 base at J, with 12 bases in the middle. The CDR3 reads CASSRGDRNYGYTF. DNA for the CDR3: TGTGCCAGCAGCCGCGGGGATCGTAACTATGGCTACACCTTC.

This clonotype has a count of ten or more. The V gene is TRBV20-1, the J gene TRBJ1-4; D is perhaps TRBD1 (6 bases). This CDR3 is 14 amino acids long. Germline assignment: CDR1 DFQATT and CDR2 SNEGSKA (reference sequence). V lost 3 bases and J 5 bases, leaving 13 bases between the germline ends. CDR3 in amino acids: CSASRGSGNEKLFF. The CDR3 nucleotides are TGCAGTGCTAGCAGGGGCTCGGGAAATGAAAAACTGTTTTTT.

This clonotype has only a few counts. The chain combines TRBV7-2 with TRBJ2-5; a weak D match, TRBD1 (5 bases). Trimming pared 4 bases from V and 0 bases from J, leaving 9 bases between. The length of the CDR3 is 14 residues. The germline CDR1 and CDR2 sequences are SGHTA and FQGNSA. CDR3 protein: CASSSYRNQETQYF. The CDR3 DNA reads as TGTGCCAGCAGCTCCTACAGGAACCAAGAGACCCAGTACTTC. Full variable domain (missing parts from reference TRBV7-2 and TRBJ2-5): GAGVSQSPSNKVTEKGKDVELRCDPISGHTALYWYRQSLGQGLEFLIYFQGNSAPDKSGLPSDRFSAERTGGSVSTLTIQRTQQEDSAVYLCASSSYRNQETQYFGPGTRLLVL.

J is TRBJ2-5 and V is TRBV14; weak D call: TRBD2 (6 bases). In germline, CDR1 is SGHDN, CDR2 FVKESK. The CDR3 length is 13 residues. V dropped 3 bases and J dropped 9 bases, with 14 bases sitting between them. The CDR3, as DNA: TGTGCCAGCAGCCAGGTTGCCGGCGGGGCCCAGTACTTC. As protein: CASSQVAGGAQYF. Full variable domain (remainder filled in from reference TRBV14 and TRBJ2-5): EAGVTQFPSHSVIEKGQTVTLRCDPISGHDNLYWYRRVMGKEIKFLLHFVKESKQDESGMPNNRFLAERTGGTYSTLKVQPAELEDSGVYFCASSQVAGGAQYFGPGTRLLVL.